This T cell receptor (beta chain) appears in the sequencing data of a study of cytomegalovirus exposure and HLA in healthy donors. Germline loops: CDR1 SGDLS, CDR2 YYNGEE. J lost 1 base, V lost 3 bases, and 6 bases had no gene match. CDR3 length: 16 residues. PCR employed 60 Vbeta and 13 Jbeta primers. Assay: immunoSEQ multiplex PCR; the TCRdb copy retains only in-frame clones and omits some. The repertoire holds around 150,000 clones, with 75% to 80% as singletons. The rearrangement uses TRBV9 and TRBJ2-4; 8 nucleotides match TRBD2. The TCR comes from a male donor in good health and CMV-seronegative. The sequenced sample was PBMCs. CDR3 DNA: TGTGCCAGCAGCGAATCGGGGGGGTGGGCCAAAAACATTCAGTACTTC. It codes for CASSESGGWAKNIQYF. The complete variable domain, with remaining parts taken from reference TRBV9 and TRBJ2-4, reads DSGVTQTPKHLITATGQRVTLRCSPRSGDLSVYWYQQSLDQGLQFLIQYYNGEERAKGNILERFSAQQFPDLHSELNLSSLELGDSALYFCASSESGGWAKNIQYFGAGTRLSVL.